This T cell receptor (beta chain) was sequenced during a study of T-cell reconstitution after alpha-beta-depleted transplantation in children. CDR3 length: 15 residues. Trimming removed 0 bases from V and 2 bases from J, with 8 bases in between. Germline CDR1 LNHNV, CDR2 YYDKDF (reference sequence). This clonotype was seen ten or more times. Construction of the TCRbeta library involved unique molecular identifiers. MiXCR, run by TCRdb on the PCR reads, gives a single entry per CDR3 protein. There are more than 450,000 distinct CDR3 sequences in the sample; 15% to 20% occur only once, and 2.5% to 4% lies in the top ten.

The receptor comes from a human donor who donated a stem cell graft to a child with acute lymphoblastic leukemia. Source: PBMCs from the stem cell graft donor, taken from the stem cell graft. The chain joins TRBV15 to TRBJ2-1; weak D call: TRBD1 (6 bases). In nucleotides, the CDR3 is TGTGCCACCAGCAGAGACGGACAGACCTACAATGAGCAGTTCTTC. This sequence encodes CATSRDGQTYNEQFF.